These T cell receptor beta chains were read from a single sample in a study of cytomegalovirus exposure and HLA in healthy donors. The table came from immunoSEQ multiplex PCR; TCRdb's copy has only in-frame clones and leaves some out. The table includes about 150,000 clones, about 84% detected once. The sequencing sample was made of PBMCs. The receptors here all came from a male donor in good health and CMV-seronegative. CDR3s include the opening cysteine and the closing phenylalanine or tryptophan. D genes are given only for firm matches. A row's size may be missing; if present it is once, few, many or a size class.

TRBV5-1	few	TRBJ1-6	TRBD1	TGCGCCAGCAGCGCTAAGGGGGCGCACGGATCGGATGGTAATTCACCCCTCCACTTT	CASSAKGAHGSDGNSPLHF
TRBV9	NA	TRBJ1-3	NA	TGTGCCAGCAGCCGCTACTCTGGAAACACCATATATTTT	CASSRYSGNTIYF
TRBV7-2	NA	TRBJ2-5	NA	TGTGCCAGCAGCTTAGCCCACAGGGTTTTAGGAGAGACCCAGTACTTC	CASSLAHRVLGETQYF
TRBV28	NA	TRBJ2-3	NA	TGTGCCAGCAGGTCGCGGGTAGATACGCAGTATTTT	CASRSRVDTQYF
TRBV25-1	NA	TRBJ2-5	TRBD2	TGTGCCAGCAGTGAAGCCTCTAGCGGGAGAATCCTGGAGACCCAGTACTTC	CASSEASSGRILETQYF
TRBV6-4	NA	TRBJ1-4	NA	TGTGCCAGCTCGAAGAGTTCCGCAACTAATGAAAAACTGTTTTTT	CASSKSSATNEKLFF
TRBV7-7	once	TRBJ1-5	NA	TGTGCTAGCAGCTCTTCCAGGGGAGACTATCAGCCCCAGCATTTT	CASSSSRGDYQPQHF
TRBV7-9	NA	TRBJ2-1	TRBD2	TGTTCCAGCAGCCCCGAGGGAGGGGACCTCAATGAGCAGTTCTTC	CSSSPEGGDLNEQFF
TRBV9	NA	TRBJ2-3	NA	TGTGCCAGCGGTGCGCCAAACGATCTCGAGGGGGTGACAGATACGCAGTATTTT	CASGAPNDLEGVTDTQYF
TRBV19	NA	TRBJ2-3	TRBD1	TGTGCCAGTAAACGGCAGGGGGCCGATACGCAGTATTTT	CASKRQGADTQYF
TRBV7-8	NA	TRBJ2-6	TRBD2	TGTGCCAGCAGCTTAGGGGTCCTACTAGCGGGAGTCTCTGGGGCCAACGTCCTGACTTTC	CASSLGVLLAGVSGANVLTF
TRBV30	NA	TRBJ1-1	NA	TGTGCCTGGATGAGGAACACTGAAGCTTTCTTT	CAWMRNTEAFF
TRBV19	NA	TRBJ1-2	NA	TGTGCCACCAGGGCGGGAGACACGGAGTACTATGGCTACACCTTC	CATRAGDTEYYGYTF
TRBV4-3	NA	TRBJ2-5	TRBD2	TGCGCCAGCAGCCTCCATCTTTACTTCCCTAGCGGGGTGGGGACCCAGTACTTC	CASSLHLYFPSGVGTQYF
TRBV4-2	NA	TRBJ1-1	TRBD1	TGTGCCAGCAGCCAAGATTTGACAGGGGGTCGCGGAACGGCTTTCTTT	CASSQDLTGGRGTAFF
TRBV5-8	NA	TRBJ2-7	NA	TGTGCCAGCAGCGACCCGGGACCGGGGAGGGAGCAGTACTTC	CASSDPGPGREQYF
TRBV7-2	NA	TRBJ2-2	TRBD2	TGTGCCAGCAGCTTACCTAGCGGGGGGGACCTCACCGGGGAGCTGTTTTTT	CASSLPSGGDLTGELFF
TRBV30	NA	TRBJ2-7	NA	TGTGCCTGGAGTGCACAGGGAAGCGAGCAGTACTTC	CAWSAQGSEQYF
TRBV6-5	NA	TRBJ1-1	NA	TGTGCCAGCAGTTACGCTATCGGGGCGGGGGGAACTGAAGCTTTCTTT	CASSYAIGAGGTEAFF
TRBV28	NA	TRBJ1-5	TRBD1	TGTGCCAGCAGTTTATGGGACAGGGGGGGCAATCAGCCCCAGCATTTT	CASSLWDRGGNQPQHF
TRBV5-6	NA	TRBJ2-7	NA	TGTGCCAGCAGTTTTGTGGTACGGGGAATCCCTGCCTACGAGCAGTACTTC	CASSFVVRGIPAYEQYF
TRBV25-1	NA	TRBJ1-2	TRBD1	TGTGCCAGCAGTGGACAGGGCCGGGGCTACACCTTC	CASSGQGRGYTF
TRBV14	NA	TRBJ2-7	TRBD1	TGTGCCAGCAGCCAATACAGGGGAATGGGTCCCTACGAGCAGTACTTC	CASSQYRGMGPYEQYF
TRBV28	NA	TRBJ1-4	NA	TGTGCCACCACTCGGTCTACAGGCGAAAAACTGTTTTTT	CATTRSTGEKLFF
TRBV7-6	NA	TRBJ2-3	NA	TGTGCCAGCAGCTTAGGCGGGGACCTCACAGATACGCAGTATTTT	CASSLGGDLTDTQYF
TRBV6-5	NA	TRBJ1-2	NA	TGTGCCAGCAGTTACTCGTACGGCGGGGCTCGAGGCTACACCTTC	CASSYSYGGARGYTF
TRBV7-9	NA	TRBJ1-1	TRBD1	TGTGCCAGCAGCTTGAACCAGGGGGCAGCGGGCACTGAAGCTTTCTTT	CASSLNQGAAGTEAFF
TRBV2	NA	TRBJ1-1	TRBD1	TGTGCCAGCAAGCAGGGGGGATGTGAAGCTTTCTTT	CASKQGGCEAFF
TRBV18	NA	TRBJ1-5	NA	TGTGCCAGCTCACCACGGTCCGGTCAGCCCCAGCATTTT	CASSPRSGQPQHF
TRBV29-1	once	TRBJ1-2	NA	TGCAGCGTTGAAGCAGGGGTTTCCTATGGCTACACCTTC	CSVEAGVSYGYTF
TRBV7-9	NA	TRBJ2-2	TRBD2	TGTGCCAGCAGCTCTGGCGGGAGGTCGGCCGGGGAGCTGTTTTTT	CASSSGGRSAGELFF
TRBV5-6	NA	TRBJ1-1	TRBD1	TGTGCCAGCAGCTTGGTAGGGGGCAAGAACACTGAAGCTTTCTTT	CASSLVGGKNTEAFF
TRBV13	NA	TRBJ2-2	NA	TGTGCCAGCAGCTTAGACACTAGATCCGGGGAGCTGTTTTTT	CASSLDTRSGELFF
TRBV7-8	NA	TRBJ1-3	NA	TGTGCCAGCAGCTTACCAGAGGGAGGAAAAAACACCATATATTTT	CASSLPEGGKNTIYF
TRBV27	NA	TRBJ2-3	TRBD1	TGTGCCAGTTCGAATAGCGGGACAGGGGGTACGCAGTATTTT	CASSNSGTGGTQYF
TRBV5-6	once	TRBJ2-7	TRBD1	TGTGCCAGCAGCGTAAAGGGGGCGATGAGCTCCTACGAGCAGTACTTC	CASSVKGAMSSYEQYF
TRBV27	NA	TRBJ2-7	TRBD1	TGTGCCAGCAGTTTATCCCCCGACAGGGGCTACGAGCAGTACTTC	CASSLSPDRGYEQYF
TRBV5-1	NA	TRBJ2-7	NA	TGTGCCAGCAGCTTGGTAGGCAGGGGAACGGGTCGGCAGTACTTC	CASSLVGRGTGRQYF
TRBV6-5	NA	TRBJ2-7	TRBD1	TGTGCCAGCAGTTACGGACAGGGATCCTACGAGCAGTACTTC	CASSYGQGSYEQYF
TRBV28	NA	TRBJ1-5	NA	TGTGCCAGCATGAGGGGTGGGGGACATAGCAATCAGCCCCAGCATTTT	CASMRGGGHSNQPQHF
TRBV5-4	NA	TRBJ2-1	NA	TGTGCCAGCAGCTTAGAAGGGGGGGCTACGAATGAGCAGTTCTTC	CASSLEGGATNEQFF
TRBV9	NA	TRBJ1-1	NA	TGTGCCAGCAGCGTAGAACTGACGGGCACTGAAGCTTTCTTT	CASSVELTGTEAFF
TRBV28	NA	TRBJ1-4	NA	TGTGCCAGCAGGGAGGGGCTAGATGAAAAACTGTTTTTT	CASREGLDEKLFF
TRBV7-9	NA	TRBJ1-2	NA	TGCTTAACAGGGAACTATGGCTACACCTTC	CLTGNYGYTF
TRBV6-5	once	TRBJ2-1	TRBD2	TGTGCCAGCAGTTACAGTTCGGGAGGGGGGCATGAGCAGTTCTTC	CASSYSSGGGHEQFF
TRBV27	NA	TRBJ2-7	NA	TGTGCCAGCAGTTTCTACGCGAACTCCTACGAGCAGTACTTC	CASSFYANSYEQYF
TRBV28	NA	TRBJ2-5	NA	TGTGCCAGCAGTTGGATAGCGAGTATTGAGACCCAGTACTTC	CASSWIASIETQYF
TRBV25-1	NA	TRBJ1-1	TRBD1	TGTGCCAGCAGTGAATCATCAGGGGGCGGCTCGAACACTGAAGCTTTCTTT	CASSESSGGGSNTEAFF
TRBV28	NA	TRBJ1-2	NA	TGTGCCAGCAGTGGTTGGGCCTATGGCTACACCTTC	CASSGWAYGYTF
TRBV10-2	NA	TRBJ2-3	NA	TGCGCCAGCAGTGAGCCCGGCGGGTTTGAGACAGATACGCAGTATTTT	CASSEPGGFETDTQYF
TRBV7-6	NA	TRBJ2-7	NA	TGTGCCAGCAGCTTAGGGCCCGGAGGGAGTACCTCCTACGAGCAGTACTTC	CASSLGPGGSTSYEQYF
TRBV5-1	NA	TRBJ1-6	NA	TGCGCCAGCAGCAGAGCGGGGCGGGAAAGCTCCTATAATTCACCCCTCCACTTT	CASSRAGRESSYNSPLHF
TRBV7-9	NA	TRBJ2-7	TRBD1	TGTGCCAGCAGCTTAGCGGGGGGGGACAGGGACGAGCAGTACTTC	CASSLAGGDRDEQYF
TRBV5-1	NA	TRBJ1-4	TRBD1	TGCGCCAGCAGAGGGACAGGAGAGGAAAAACTGTTTTTT	CASRGTGEEKLFF
TRBV29-1	NA	TRBJ1-3	TRBD1	TGCAGCGTTGAACAACAGGGGGCGTATGGAAACACCATATATTTT	CSVEQQGAYGNTIYF
TRBV5-1	NA	TRBJ1-3	NA	TGCGCCAGCAGCTTGGTTGACCCGGGCTCTGGAAACACCATATATTTT	CASSLVDPGSGNTIYF
TRBV7-9	NA	TRBJ2-2	NA	TGTGCCAGCAGCGCAACAGTGAACACCGGGGAGCTGTTTTTT	CASSATVNTGELFF
TRBV7-8	NA	TRBJ2-2	NA	TGTGCCAGCTCAGGTCTAAGCGGGGAGCTGTTTTTT	CASSGLSGELFF
TRBV6-1	NA	TRBJ1-2	NA	TGTGCCAGCAGTGAAAACCCTATTCCTCTCTATGGCTACACCTTC	CASSENPIPLYGYTF
TRBV7-3	NA	TRBJ2-1	TRBD2	TGTGCCAGCAGCTCCACTAGCGGGACTTACAATGAGCAGTTCTTC	CASSSTSGTYNEQFF